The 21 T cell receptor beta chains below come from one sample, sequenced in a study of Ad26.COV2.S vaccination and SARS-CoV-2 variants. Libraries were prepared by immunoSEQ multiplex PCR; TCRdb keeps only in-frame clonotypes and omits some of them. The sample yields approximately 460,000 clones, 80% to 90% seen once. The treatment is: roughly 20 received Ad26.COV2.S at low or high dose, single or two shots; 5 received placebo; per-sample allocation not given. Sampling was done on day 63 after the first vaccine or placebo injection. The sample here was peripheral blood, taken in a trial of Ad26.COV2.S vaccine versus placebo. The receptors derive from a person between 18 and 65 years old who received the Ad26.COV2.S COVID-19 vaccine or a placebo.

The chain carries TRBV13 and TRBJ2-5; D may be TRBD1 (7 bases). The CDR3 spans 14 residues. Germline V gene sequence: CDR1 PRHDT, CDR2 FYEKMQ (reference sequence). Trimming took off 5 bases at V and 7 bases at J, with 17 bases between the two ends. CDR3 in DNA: TGTGCCAGCAGCCACCGACAGGGCGGGGTGACCCAGTACTTC. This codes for CASSHRQGGVTQYF.

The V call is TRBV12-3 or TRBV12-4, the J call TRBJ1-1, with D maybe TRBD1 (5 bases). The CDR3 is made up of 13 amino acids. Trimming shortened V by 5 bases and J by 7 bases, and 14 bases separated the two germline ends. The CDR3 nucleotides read TGTGCCAGCAGTCTAAGGGGCCCCTATGAAGCTTTCTTT. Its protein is CASSLRGPYEAFF.

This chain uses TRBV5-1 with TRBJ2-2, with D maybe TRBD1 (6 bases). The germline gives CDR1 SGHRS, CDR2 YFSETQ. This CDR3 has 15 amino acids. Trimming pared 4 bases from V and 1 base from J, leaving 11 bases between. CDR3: CASSHLQGNTGELFF. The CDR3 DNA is TGCGCCAGCAGCCACCTACAGGGGAACACCGGGGAGCTGTTTTTT. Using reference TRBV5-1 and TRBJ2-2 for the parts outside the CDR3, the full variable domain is KAGVTQTPRYLIKTRGQQVTLSCSPISGHRSVSWYQQTPGQGLQFLFEYFSETQRNKGNFPGRFSGRQFSNSRSEMNVSTLELGDSALYLCASSHLQGNTGELFFGEGSRLTVL.

The CDR3: CASSQDLSPSNYGYTF. The CDR3 coding sequence is TGCGCCAGCAGCCAAGATCTATCACCTTCTAACTATGGCTACACCTTC. The V and J genes are TRBV4-1 and TRBJ1-2; D is unresolved. The CDR3 covers 16 residues. Germline CDR1 and CDR2: MGHRA and YSYEKL. The ends were cut back, 0 bases at V and 0 bases at J, with 11 bases in the middle.

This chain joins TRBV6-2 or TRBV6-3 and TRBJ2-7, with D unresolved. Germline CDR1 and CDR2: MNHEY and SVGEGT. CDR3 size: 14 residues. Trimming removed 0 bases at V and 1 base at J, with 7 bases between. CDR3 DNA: TGTGCCAGCAGTTACTCGAGGCCGTCCTACGAGCAGTACTTC. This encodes CASSYSRPSYEQYF.

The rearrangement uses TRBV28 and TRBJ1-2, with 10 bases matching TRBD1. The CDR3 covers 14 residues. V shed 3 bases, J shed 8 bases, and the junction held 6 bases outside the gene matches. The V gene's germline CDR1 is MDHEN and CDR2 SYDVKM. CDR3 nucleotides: TGTGCCAGCAGTTTCCGGGACAGGGGAAGAGGCTACACCTTC. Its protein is CASSFRDRGRGYTF.

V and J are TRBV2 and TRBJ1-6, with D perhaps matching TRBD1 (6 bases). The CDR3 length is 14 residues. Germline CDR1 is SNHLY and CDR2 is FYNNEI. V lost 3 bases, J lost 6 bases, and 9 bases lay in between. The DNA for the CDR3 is TGTGCCAGCAGTGATAGGACAGCTAATTCACCCCTCCACTTT. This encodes CASSDRTANSPLHF.

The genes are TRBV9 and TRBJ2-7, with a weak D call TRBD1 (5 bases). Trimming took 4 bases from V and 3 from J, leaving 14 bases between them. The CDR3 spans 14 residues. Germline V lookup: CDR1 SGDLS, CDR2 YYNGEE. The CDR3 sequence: CASSPTDKGYEQYF. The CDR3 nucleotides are TGTGCCAGCAGCCCAACGGACAAAGGCTACGAGCAGTACTTC.

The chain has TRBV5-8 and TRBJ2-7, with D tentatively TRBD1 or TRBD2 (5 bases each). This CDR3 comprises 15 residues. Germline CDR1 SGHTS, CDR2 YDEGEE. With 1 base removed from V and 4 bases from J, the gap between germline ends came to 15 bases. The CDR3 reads CASSLPFPGPYEQYF. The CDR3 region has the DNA TGTGCCAGCAGCTTGCCTTTTCCGGGGCCGTACGAGCAGTACTTC.

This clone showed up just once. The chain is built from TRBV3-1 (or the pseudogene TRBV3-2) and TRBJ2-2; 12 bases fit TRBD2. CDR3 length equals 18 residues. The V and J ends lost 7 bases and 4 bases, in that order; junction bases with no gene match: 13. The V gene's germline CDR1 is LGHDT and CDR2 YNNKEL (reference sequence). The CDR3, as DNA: TGTGCCAGCACCCCCCTAGCGGGGGGGCGTTTTGTCACCGGGGAGCTGTTTTTT. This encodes CASTPLAGGRFVTGELFF.

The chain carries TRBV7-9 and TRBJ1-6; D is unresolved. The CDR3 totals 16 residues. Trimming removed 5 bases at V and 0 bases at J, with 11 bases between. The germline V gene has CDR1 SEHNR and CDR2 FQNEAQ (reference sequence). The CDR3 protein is CASSTYKSSYNSPLHF. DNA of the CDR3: TGTGCCAGCAGCACATACAAAAGCTCCTATAATTCACCCCTCCACTTT.

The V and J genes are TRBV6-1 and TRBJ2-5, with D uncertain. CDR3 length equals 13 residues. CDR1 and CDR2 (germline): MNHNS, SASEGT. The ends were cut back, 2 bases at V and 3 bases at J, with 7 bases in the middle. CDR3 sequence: CASSETSKETQYF. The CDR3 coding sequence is TGTGCCAGCAGTGAAACCAGTAAAGAGACCCAGTACTTC.

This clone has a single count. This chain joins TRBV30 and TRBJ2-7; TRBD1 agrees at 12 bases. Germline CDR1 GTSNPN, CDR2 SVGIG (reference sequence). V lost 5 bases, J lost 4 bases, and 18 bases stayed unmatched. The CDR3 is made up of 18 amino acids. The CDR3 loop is CAWVPYPGQGARGYEQYF. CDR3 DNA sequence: TGTGCCTGGGTTCCCTATCCGGGACAGGGGGCGCGGGGGTACGAGCAGTACTTC.

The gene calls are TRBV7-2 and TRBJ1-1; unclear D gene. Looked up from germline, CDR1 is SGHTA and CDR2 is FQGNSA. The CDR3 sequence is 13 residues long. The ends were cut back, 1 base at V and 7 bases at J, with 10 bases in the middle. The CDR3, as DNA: TGTGCCAGCAGCTTAGTGGCAGGTGTTGAAGCTTTCTTT. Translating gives CASSLVAGVEAFF.

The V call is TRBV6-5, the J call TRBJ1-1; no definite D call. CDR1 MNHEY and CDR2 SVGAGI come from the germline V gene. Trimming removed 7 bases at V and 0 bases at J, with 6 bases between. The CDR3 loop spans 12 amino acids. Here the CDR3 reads CASTNLNTEAFF. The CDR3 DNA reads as TGTGCCAGCACCAACTTGAACACTGAAGCTTTCTTT.

The CDR3 protein is CSVNTDSFKNIQYF. The CDR3 bases are TGCAGCGTTAACACTGACAGTTTCAAAAACATTCAGTACTTC. The chain recombines TRBV29-1 with TRBJ2-4; D possibly corresponds to TRBD1 (5 bases). V gave up 5 bases and J gave up 3 bases, with 14 bases separating them. This CDR3 is built from 14 residues. The germline gives CDR1 SQVTM, CDR2 ANQGSEA.

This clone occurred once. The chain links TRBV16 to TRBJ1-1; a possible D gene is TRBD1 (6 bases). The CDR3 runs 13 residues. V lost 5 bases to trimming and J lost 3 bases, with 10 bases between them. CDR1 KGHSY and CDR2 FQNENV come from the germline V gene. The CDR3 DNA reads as TGTGCCAGCAGCGAACAGGGTGACACTGAAGCTTTCTTT. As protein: CASSEQGDTEAFF.

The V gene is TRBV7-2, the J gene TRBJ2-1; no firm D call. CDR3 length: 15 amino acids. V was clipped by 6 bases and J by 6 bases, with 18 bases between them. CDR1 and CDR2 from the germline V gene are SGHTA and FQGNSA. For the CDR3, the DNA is TGTGCCAGCAGACAGTTCAGAACAAAGTCCAATGAGCAGTTCTTC. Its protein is CASRQFRTKSNEQFF.

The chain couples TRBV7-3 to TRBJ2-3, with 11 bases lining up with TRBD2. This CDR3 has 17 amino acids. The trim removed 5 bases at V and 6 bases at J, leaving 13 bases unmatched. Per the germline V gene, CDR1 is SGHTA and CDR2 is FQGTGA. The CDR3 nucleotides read TGTGCCAGCAGCCAAGGCAGACTAGCGGGGTTCGGGGATACGCAGTATTTT. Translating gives CASSQGRLAGFGDTQYF. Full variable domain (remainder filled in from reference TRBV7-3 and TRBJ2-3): GAGVSQTPSNKVTEKGKYVELRCDPISGHTALYWYRQSLGQGPEFLIYFQGTGAADDSGLPNDRFFAVRPEGSVSTLKIQRTERGDSAVYLCASSQGRLAGFGDTQYFGPGTRLTVL.

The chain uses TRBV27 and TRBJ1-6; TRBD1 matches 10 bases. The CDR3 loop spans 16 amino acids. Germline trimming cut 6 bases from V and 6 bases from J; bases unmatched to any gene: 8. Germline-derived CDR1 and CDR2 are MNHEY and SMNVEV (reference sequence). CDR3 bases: TGTGCCAGCAGACCCAAGGACAGGGGGATTAATTCACCCCTCCACTTT. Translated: CASRPKDRGINSPLHF.

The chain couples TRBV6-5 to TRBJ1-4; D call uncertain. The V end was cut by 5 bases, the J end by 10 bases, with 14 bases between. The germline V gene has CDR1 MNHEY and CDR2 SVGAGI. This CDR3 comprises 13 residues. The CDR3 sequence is CASSQKSLGKLFF. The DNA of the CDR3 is TGTGCCAGCAGTCAGAAGTCGCTCGGAAAACTGTTTTTT.